This entry lists 17 T cell receptor beta chains sequenced from one sample in a study of cytomegalovirus exposure and HLA in healthy donors. A multiplex PCR was run with 60 Vbeta primers and 13 Jbeta primers. Measured with immunoSEQ multiplex PCR; TCRdb has only the in-frame clones, and not every one. The table has roughly 170,000 clones, approximately 80% seen once; the top ten hold about 1.3%. The specimen sequenced was PBMCs. All receptors come from a man aged 25-40 years in good health and CMV-seronegative.

The rearrangement uses TRBV1 and TRBJ2-3; the D call TRBD1 from the table was never checked on the DNA. TRBV1 is assigned pseudogene status. This CDR3 region has 16 residues. CDR3 in amino acids: CTSSQGNRISTDTQYF. As DNA, the CDR3 is TGCACCAGCAGCCAAGGTAACAGGATTAGCACAGATACGCAGTATTTT.

The CDR3 sequence: CASSPFDISGNTIYF. In nucleotides, the CDR3 is TGTGCCAGCAGCCCCTTCGACATCTCTGGAAACACCATATATTTT. This rearrangement joins TRBV2 to TRBJ1-3, with D hard to call. In germline, CDR1 is SNHLY, CDR2 FYNNEI. CDR3 length: 15 residues. Trimming took off 6 bases at V and 0 bases at J, with 12 bases between the two ends.

The genes are TRBV28 and TRBJ2-7; D may be TRBD2 (5 bases). The CDR3 is 13 amino acids. The V gene lost 3 bases and the J gene lost 2 bases, with 8 bases spanning the gap. In germline, CDR1 is MDHEN, CDR2 SYDVKM. The CDR3 sequence: CASSFRAAYEQYF. The CDR3 nucleotides are TGTGCCAGCAGTTTTCGAGCGGCCTACGAGCAGTACTTC.

This chain uses TRBV5-1 with TRBJ2-3; 10 nucleotides line up with TRBD2. V lost 4 bases to trimming and J lost 2 bases; unmatched junction nucleotides: 4. The CDR3 is made up of 15 amino acids. Germline CDR1 SGHRS, CDR2 YFSETQ. CDR3 sequence: CASSLAGANTDTQYF. DNA for the CDR3: TGCGCCAGCAGCCTAGCGGGGGCGAACACAGATACGCAGTATTTT.

The V and J genes are TRBV19 and TRBJ1-5; 7 bases are a match to TRBD1. The ends lost 3 bases at V and 2 bases at J; junction bases unmatched: 4. The CDR3 covers 15 residues. Germline-derived CDR1 and CDR2 are LNHDA and SQIVND (reference sequence). CDR3 amino acids: CASSMAGTGNQPQHF. CDR3 DNA sequence: TGTGCCAGTAGTATGGCCGGGACAGGCAATCAGCCCCAGCATTTT.

The V call is TRBV29-1, the J call TRBJ1-1; D gene uncertain. The CDR3 runs to 12 residues. Trimming removed 4 bases at V and 5 bases at J, with 11 bases between. Germline values: CDR1 SQVTM, CDR2 ANQGSEA. DNA for the CDR3: TGCAGCGTTGTGACTTCGGGGACTGAAGCTTTCTTT. This gives the protein CSVVTSGTEAFF. The full variable domain, its missing parts supplied by reference TRBV29-1 and TRBJ1-1, is SAVISQKPSRDICQRGTSLTIQCQVDSQVTMMFWYRQQPGQSLTLIATANQGSEATYESGFVIDKFPISRPNLTFSTLTVSNMSPEDSSIYLCSVVTSGTEAFFGQGTRLTVV.

The rearrangement links TRBV11-3 to TRBJ2-7; TRBD1 is a possible D gene (5 bases). The germline V and J ends were trimmed by 1 base and 4 bases, with 11 bases remaining between them. The germline V gene has CDR1 SGHNT and CDR2 YENEEA. The CDR3 has 14 residues. The chain's CDR3 is CASSLGGRGYEQYF. The DNA for the CDR3 is TGTGCCAGCAGCTTAGGGGGAAGGGGTTACGAGCAGTACTTC.

The chain employs TRBV7-2 and TRBJ1-2, with TRBD1 as a possible D gene (5 bases). The V gene's germline CDR1 is SGHTA and CDR2 FQGNSA. This CDR3 region has 14 residues. V gave up 0 bases and J gave up 6 bases, with 11 bases separating them. DNA for the CDR3: TGTGCCAGCAGCTTAGCGTCAGGGCAGAATGGCTACACCTTC. This translates into CASSLASGQNGYTF.

Of note for this clone: One junction end disagrees with the germline gene, perhaps due to a read error. The chain has TRBV7-7 and TRBJ2-5; maybe TRBD1 (5 bases). The CDR3 consists of 14 residues. Germline V gives CDR1 SSHAT, CDR2 FNYEAQ (reference sequence). CDR3 loop: CASSLADRQETQYF. The CDR3 DNA follows: TGTGCTAGCAGCTTAGCCGACAGACAAGAGACCCAGTACTTC.

The rearrangement uses TRBV5-8 and TRBJ2-2, with D perhaps matching TRBD2 (7 bases). Germline V gene data show CDR1 as SGHTS and CDR2 as YDEGEE. This CDR3 is 18 amino acids long. Trimming took off 1 base at V and 5 bases at J, with 21 bases between the two ends. In DNA, the CDR3 is TGTGCCAGCAGCTTGCCGGGGGGCAGGCCCAAGGAGACCGGGGAGCTGTTTTTT. Its protein is CASSLPGGRPKETGELFF.

The chain has TRBV4-1 and TRBJ1-2, with unresolved D. The CDR3 is 14 amino acids. Germline loops: CDR1 MGHRA, CDR2 YSYEKL. V was cut by 0 bases and J by 4 bases, with 9 bases left in between. CDR3 nucleotide sequence: TGCGCCAGCAGCCAAGAGGGGAGGGCCTATGGCTACACCTTC. As protein: CASSQEGRAYGYTF.

The chain employs TRBV30 and TRBJ2-1, with 10 bases aligning to TRBD2. Germline assignment: CDR1 GTSNPN and CDR2 SVGIG (reference sequence). With 1 base clipped from V and 2 bases from J, the junction kept 5 bases outside the gene matches. This CDR3 is 16 amino acids long. In DNA form, the CDR3 reads TGTGCCTGGAGTGGACTAGCGGGCGCGACCTACAATGAGCAGTTCTTC. Amino acids: CAWSGLAGATYNEQFF.

The CDR3: CASSAWTGGDTGELFF. The CDR3 DNA follows: TGTGCCAGTAGTGCATGGACAGGGGGCGACACCGGGGAGCTGTTTTTT. The chain is built from TRBV19 and TRBJ2-2; TRBD1 matches 11 bases. The CDR3 is made up of 16 amino acids. CDR1 is LNHDA and CDR2 is SQIVND in the germline V gene (reference sequence). The J segment lost 3 bases and the V segment lost 5 bases, leaving 5 bases of the junction unmatched. The whole variable domain, filled in from reference TRBV19 and TRBJ2-2, reads DGGITQSPKYLFRKEGQNVTLSCEQNLNHDAMYWYRQDPGQGLRLIYYSQIVNDFQKGDIAEGYSVSREKKESFPLTVTSAQKNPTAFYLCASSAWTGGDTGELFFGEGSRLTVL.

This sequence joins TRBV15 and TRBJ2-5; 9 bases align to TRBD1. Germline loops: CDR1 LNHNV, CDR2 YYDKDF (reference sequence). The CDR3 loop spans 16 amino acids. The V and J ends lost 0 bases and 5 bases, in that order; junction bases with no gene match: 7. CDR3 sequence: CATSRDPGQGRETQYF. The CDR3 nucleotides read TGTGCCACCAGCAGAGATCCGGGACAGGGTAGGGAGACCCAGTACTTC.

The V gene is TRBV7-8, the J gene TRBJ1-2, with 8 nucleotides matching TRBD1. V trimming: 5 bases; J trimming: 5 bases; junction bases outside the gene matches: 10. Germline assignment: CDR1 SGHVS and CDR2 FQNEAQ. The CDR3 runs to 15 residues. CDR3 DNA sequence: TGTGCCAGCAGCACCCGGGACAGGACACATTATGGCTACACCTTC. It specifies CASSTRDRTHYGYTF. Full variable domain (rest looked up from reference TRBV7-8 and TRBJ1-2): GAGVSQSPRYKVAKRGQDVALRCDPISGHVSLFWYQQALGQGPEFLTYFQNEAQLDKSGLPSDRFFAERPEGSVSTLKIQRTQQEDSAVYLCASSTRDRTHYGYTFGSGTRLTVV.

The rearrangement links TRBV30 to TRBJ1-2, with a weak D call TRBD1 (5 bases). Trimming cost V 3 bases and J 3 bases, with 14 bases left between them. The CDR3 loop spans 14 amino acids. Germline V gene lookup returns CDR1 GTSNPN and CDR2 SVGIG (reference sequence). CDR3 sequence: CAWSLTVKYYGYTF. In nucleotides, the CDR3 is TGTGCCTGGAGCTTGACAGTAAAGTACTATGGCTACACCTTC.

The rearrangement links TRBV28 to TRBJ1-1; D is ambiguous. CDR1 MDHEN and CDR2 SYDVKM come from the germline V gene. CDR3 length: 13 residues. V dropped 3 bases and J dropped 8 bases, with 13 bases sitting between them. The CDR3 protein is CASSFAGVTEAFF. CDR3 nucleotides: TGTGCCAGCAGTTTTGCCGGGGTCACGGAAGCTTTCTTT.